Presented here are 8 T cell receptor beta chains from one specimen sequenced in a study of cytomegalovirus exposure and HLA in healthy donors. The PCR ran on 60 Vbeta and 13 Jbeta primers. Data came from immunoSEQ multiplex PCR; TCRdb stores just in-frame clones and leaves some out. The sample has roughly 150,000 clones, roughly two thirds seen once. The sample was PBMCs. The receptors here all came from a woman between 18 and 29 years old in good health and CMV-seropositive.

This chain links TRBV7-8 with TRBJ1-5; 7 bases line up with TRBD1. J gave up 6 bases and V 4 bases, and 3 bases lay outside the gene matches. Per the germline V gene, CDR1 is SGHVS and CDR2 is FQNEAQ. The CDR3 is made up of 13 amino acids. The CDR3 DNA sequence: TGTGCCAGCAGCTCCAGGGGGGTTCAGCCCCAGCATTTT. Amino acids: CASSSRGVQPQHF.

The chain couples TRBV28 to TRBJ2-7; 7 bases are shared with TRBD1. V shed 10 bases and J 0 bases; nucleotides not matched to a gene: 6. Germline V lookup: CDR1 MDHEN, CDR2 SYDVKM. The CDR3 extends over 13 amino acids. CDR3 nucleotide sequence: TGTGCCACCAGAGGGGACAGCTCCTACGAGCAGTACTTC. Translated: CATRGDSSYEQYF.

The chain links TRBV7-2 to TRBJ2-7; 9 bases line up with TRBD1. Germline trimming cut 2 bases from V and 6 bases from J; bases unmatched to any gene: 5. There are 14 residues in the CDR3. Germline CDR1 SGHTA, CDR2 FQGNSA. CDR3 DNA sequence: TGTGCCAGCAGCTTAACCACAGGGGGCTGCGAGCAGTACTTC. Its translation: CASSLTTGGCEQYF.

The chain joins TRBV7-9 to TRBJ2-1; possibly TRBD1 for D (5 bases). V lost 0 bases, J lost 6 bases, and 12 bases lay in between. CDR3 size: 15 residues. Germline V gene sequence: CDR1 SEHNR, CDR2 FQNEAQ (reference sequence). CDR3 amino acids: CASSLAQGSLNEQFF. The CDR3 region has the DNA TGTGCCAGCAGCTTAGCGCAGGGTTCCCTCAATGAGCAGTTCTTC.

The chain has TRBV7-9 and TRBJ2-1, with 8 bases that match TRBD2. There are 15 residues in the CDR3. Germline CDR1 reads SEHNR; CDR2 reads FQNEAQ (reference sequence). Germline trimming cut 5 bases from V and 6 bases from J; bases unmatched to any gene: 9. The CDR3 region has the DNA TGTGCCAGCAGCCCTCCCCCGGGAGGGGGCAATGAGCAGTTCTTC. Translating gives CASSPPPGGGNEQFF.

This chain links TRBV18 with TRBJ2-1; 12 bases map to TRBD2. This CDR3 contains 19 residues. J gave up 0 bases and V 8 bases, and 14 bases lay outside the gene matches. Germline V lookup: CDR1 KGHSH, CDR2 LQKENI. CDR3 in amino acids: CASLRPSSGGVSSYNEQFF. Written as DNA, the CDR3 is TGTGCCAGCCTGCGACCGTCTAGCGGGGGGGTGAGCTCCTACAATGAGCAGTTCTTC.

The chain carries TRBV7-9 and TRBJ1-1, with D hard to call. The V end lost 1 base, the J end lost 6 bases, and 6 bases lay between the germline ends. CDR3 size: 12 residues. CDR1 and CDR2 (germline): SEHNR, FQNEAQ (reference sequence). CDR3 loop: CASSLGVSEAFF. CDR3 in DNA: TGTGCCAGCAGCTTAGGAGTTTCTGAAGCTTTCTTT.

This clone has only a few counts. This chain links TRBV4-2 with TRBJ2-7, with 11 bases matching TRBD1. V was pared by 0 bases and J by 7 bases, with 8 bases of the junction left unmatched. Looked up from germline, CDR1 is LGHNA and CDR2 is YNFKEQ. The CDR3 totals 16 residues. The CDR3 DNA reads as TGTGCCAGCAGCCAAGAGGAGGGACAGGGGGGCCAAGAGCAGTACTTC. Translation: CASSQEEGQGGQEQYF.